What follows is one TCR beta chain and its context. The data stem from a study of blood T cell repertoires in COVID-19. V gave up 7 bases and J gave up 8 bases, with 20 bases separating them. This CDR3 is built from 15 residues. Germline CDR1 is SEHNR and CDR2 is FQNEAQ (reference sequence). Sequencing was performed with immunoSEQ multiplex PCR; in TCRdb, only in-frame clones are kept and a portion is missing. The sample carries roughly 120,000 clones, around 86% recorded once. The TCR comes from a man between 35 and 55 years old with acute or convalescent COVID-19. The sequencing sample was made of peripheral blood. The J gene is TRBJ1-4, the V gene TRBV7-9, with D possibly TRBD1 on 6 matching bases. The CDR3 nucleotides are TGTGCCAGCACCCTCCACAGGGATTGGGAGGAAAAACTGTTTTTT. Amino acids: CASTLHRDWEEKLFF.